This paragraph covers one T cell receptor beta chain sequence. Its antigen is unknown. These data belong to a study of cytomegalovirus exposure and HLA in healthy donors. Findings and limits, study-wide: The classifier reportedly diagnosed cytomegalovirus status with high specificity and sensitivity.

Repertoires were generated with immunoSEQ multiplex PCR, while TCRdb's copy carries only in-frame clones and drops some. Of 150,000 to 200,000 clones in the sample, 84% are singletons; the top ten hold approximately 7%. Trimming removed 3 bases from V and 3 bases from J; junction bases left unmatched: 5. There are 14 residues in the CDR3. The receptor's source is a man younger than 35 in good health and CMV-seropositive. The gene calls are TRBV23-1 and TRBJ2-7, with TRBD1 matching 7 bases. TRBV23-1 is an ORF; its function is uncertain. Sequencing was done on a sample of PBMCs. The CDR3 DNA sequence: TGCGCCAGCAGTCACAGGGGGTCGAGCTACGAGCAGTACTTC. Its translation: CASSHRGSSYEQYF.